This entry is about one T cell receptor (beta chain). The sample holds a few counts of this clonotype. It has no known antigen specificity. Qualities for individual bases were not recorded, and no much larger clone is one base off. Donors were 30 to 45 systemically healthy Caucasian individuals from Russia aged roughly 6 to 95 years. Ten milliliters of peripheral blood were drawn from each donor into EDTA-treated Vacutainer tubes. Ficoll-Paque density-gradient centrifugation was used to isolate PBMCs, with at least 6.5 million per sample. Trizol reagent was used to extract total RNA from PBMCs, with at least 5 micrograms per sample. The percentages of naive CD45RAhigh/CD27high T cells were determined by flow cytometry on a PBMC aliquot from every donor. The method was 5' RACE. Data came from an Illumina HiSeq 2500. A second roughly 6 to 12 cycle PCR used a sample-barcoded 5' primer and a J-beta primer mix. A unique molecular identifier was introduced onto each TCR beta cDNA molecule by a template-switch 5' adaptor carrying 12 random nucleotides. At least 3 million CDR3-containing paired-end reads were obtained from each sample. First-strand cDNA was synthesized from all RNA with the Mint cDNA synthesis kit, primed by a TRBC-specific oligonucleotide. All cDNA was treated with uracil-DNA glycosylase and then went through a first 18-cycle PCR with the universal primers M1SS and BC2_uni_R. Under the source paper's analysis protocol: Each sample was normalized by randomly selecting 1 million high-quality reads, each carrying a distinct molecular identifier. Reads sharing molecular identifiers were discarded rather than binned into consensus sequences. MiTCR, with a Q25 quality threshold and the strictest error-elimination algorithm, was used for CDR3 identification, clonotype clustering and error correction. A nonparametric unseen species model with Euler transformation was used to estimate lower-bound total TCR beta diversity. TCRdb trimmed public reads at Q25 via fastp, called clones via MiXCR and kept in-frame beta chains. Entries are consolidated by CDR3 protein sequence, retaining the most common genes and DNA. Here the V and J calls rest on TCRdb's processing, not on the authors' analysis. The sample includes fewer than 1.5 million distinct CDR3 sequences, with around two fifths observed a single time. The biggest ten clones account for roughly 7.7% of the sample.

The CDR3, from cysteine to phenylalanine, totals 14 residues. Only the CDR3 DNA is retained, 42 bases long and in frame from the first base. The germline V gene gives CDR1 as ENHRY and CDR2 as SYGVKD. V gives up 11 bases and J gives up 1 base, and the segment between their germline ends measures 14 bases. The data were obtained in a study of blood T cells in healthy people across ages (dated by TCRdb to between 2015 and 2017). Regarding the research as a whole: In model experiments, template switching captured roughly one uniquely barcoded TCR beta cDNA molecule for every two T cells. Age-related changes in TCR beta repertoire diversity were measured in the study by deep sequencing normalized with unique cDNA molecular identifiers. Four age groups were formed from the donors: young (average about 17 years), middle-aged (approximately 41), aged (about 62) and long-lived (around 80). Donors of different ages were randomly distributed across sequencing lanes to avoid experimental bias. Using the same blood draw, the study looked at two additional independent replicas of 1 million unique cDNA reads for two donors, one aged 18 to 30 and the other aged 80 or older.

Broad study findings and their caveats: Conclusive comparison of naive and antigen-experienced compartments was prevented by the profiling of bulk unsorted PBMCs. Compared with the aged group, the long-lived group had more naive CD4+ T cells, fewer expanded clones and increased TCR diversity, suggesting age selection. Observed TCR beta diversity correlated strongly with the percentage of naive T cells measured by flow cytometry. Total diversity estimates from one million sequenced T cells were considered lower bounds and underestimates. As age increased, observed TCR beta diversity per million T cells dropped in a roughly linear way, and a significant reduction was already evident by age 40. Donor CMV infection status was unknown, potentially confounding age-related changes in expanded clonotypes.

The receptor chain draws on TRBV10-3 and TRBJ2-2; the D segment could be TRBD1, given 6 matching bases. The sample consisted of blood. The TCR originated in a woman aged 18-35 years in good health. The DNA reads as follows: TGTGCCTCTTCCCCGGGACAGAACACCGGGGAGCTGTTTTTT. The encoded protein is CASSPGQNTGELFF.